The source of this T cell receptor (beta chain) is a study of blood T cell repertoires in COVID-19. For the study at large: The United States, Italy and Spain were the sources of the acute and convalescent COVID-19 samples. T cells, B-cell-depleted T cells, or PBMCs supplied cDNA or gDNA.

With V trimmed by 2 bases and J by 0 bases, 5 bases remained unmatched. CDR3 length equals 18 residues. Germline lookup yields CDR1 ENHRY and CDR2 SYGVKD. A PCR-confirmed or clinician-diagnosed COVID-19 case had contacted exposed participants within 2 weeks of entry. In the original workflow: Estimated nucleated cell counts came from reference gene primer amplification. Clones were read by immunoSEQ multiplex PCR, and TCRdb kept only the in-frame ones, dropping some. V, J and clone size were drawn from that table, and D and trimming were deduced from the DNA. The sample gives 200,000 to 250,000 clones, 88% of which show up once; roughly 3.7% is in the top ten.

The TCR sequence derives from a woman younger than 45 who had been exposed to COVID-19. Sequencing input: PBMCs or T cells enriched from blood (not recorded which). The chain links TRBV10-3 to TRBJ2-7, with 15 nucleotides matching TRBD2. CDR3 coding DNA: TGTGCCATCAGTGAGACTGGGACTAGCGGGGGGAGCTCCTACGAGCAGTACTTC. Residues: CAISETGTSGGSSYEQYF.